The TCR beta chain described here comes from a study of shared clonotypes between healthy human individuals. Libraries were prepared by immunoSEQ multiplex PCR; TCRdb keeps only in-frame clonotypes and omits some of them. The sample yields some 2.4 million clones, approximately 93% seen once. This receptor was obtained from a young man in good health. Some clones in this sample may be carry-over from other donors' samples. Sequenced material: naive CD4+ T cells from PBMCs. Subset meaning: CD45RA+ positively selected.

CDR3 residues: CASSPGLAGGADEQFF. The CDR3 region has the DNA TGTGCCAGCAGTCCGGGACTAGCGGGAGGCGCCGATGAGCAGTTCTTC. The rearrangement joins TRBV7-9 to TRBJ2-1, with 15 bases matching TRBD2. Germline V CDR1 and CDR2: SEHNR, FQNEAQ (reference sequence). This CDR3 is 16 amino acids long. Trimming at V came to 6 bases and at J to 8 bases, leaving 8 bases not matched to a gene.